This record looks at one TCR beta chain sequence and its context. What it binds is unknown. The source of the sample is a study of brain T cells in children with intractable seizures. Study outcomes and limitations: Pre- and post-surgery blood differed in depth, so pre-surgery absences may be undersampling. Patients' HCMV serostatus was unknown; virus specificity rests on CDR3 similarity alone.

Surgery cases with the highest brain T cell transcript signatures were chosen for sequencing. Before surgery, patients took at least one anti-epileptic drug. Germline V gene lookup returns CDR1 KGHDR and CDR2 SFDVKD. V lost 9 bases and J 7 bases, leaving 12 bases between the germline ends. The CDR3 is 12 residues long. TCRdb's table, derived via immunoSEQ multiplex PCR, lists solely in-frame clones and lacks some. The sample consists of about 80,000 clones, around 90% of them appearing once. V gene TRBV24-1 combines with J gene TRBJ2-1; D ambiguous. The sequence derives from a girl aged 2-10 years with Rasmussen encephalitis and intractable seizures. The material was peripheral blood, obtained at surgery. CDR3: CATGSTINEQFF. The CDR3 coding sequence is TGTGCCACCGGCTCTACAATAAATGAGCAGTTCTTC.